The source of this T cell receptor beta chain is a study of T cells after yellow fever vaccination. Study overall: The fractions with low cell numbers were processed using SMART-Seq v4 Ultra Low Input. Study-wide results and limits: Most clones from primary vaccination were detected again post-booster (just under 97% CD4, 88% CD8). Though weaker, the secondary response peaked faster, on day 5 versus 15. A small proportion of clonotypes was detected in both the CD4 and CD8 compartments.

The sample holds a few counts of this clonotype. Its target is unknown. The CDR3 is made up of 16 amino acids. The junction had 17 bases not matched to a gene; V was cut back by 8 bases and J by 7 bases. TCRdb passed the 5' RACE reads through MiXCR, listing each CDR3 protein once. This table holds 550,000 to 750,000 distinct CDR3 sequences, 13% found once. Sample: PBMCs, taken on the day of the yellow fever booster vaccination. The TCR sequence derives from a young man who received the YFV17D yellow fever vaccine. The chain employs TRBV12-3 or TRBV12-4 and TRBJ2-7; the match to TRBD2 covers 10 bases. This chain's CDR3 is CASASHLAGVFYEQYF. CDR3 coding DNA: TGTGCCAGCGCTTCTCATCTAGCGGGAGTTTTCTATGAGCAGTACTTC.